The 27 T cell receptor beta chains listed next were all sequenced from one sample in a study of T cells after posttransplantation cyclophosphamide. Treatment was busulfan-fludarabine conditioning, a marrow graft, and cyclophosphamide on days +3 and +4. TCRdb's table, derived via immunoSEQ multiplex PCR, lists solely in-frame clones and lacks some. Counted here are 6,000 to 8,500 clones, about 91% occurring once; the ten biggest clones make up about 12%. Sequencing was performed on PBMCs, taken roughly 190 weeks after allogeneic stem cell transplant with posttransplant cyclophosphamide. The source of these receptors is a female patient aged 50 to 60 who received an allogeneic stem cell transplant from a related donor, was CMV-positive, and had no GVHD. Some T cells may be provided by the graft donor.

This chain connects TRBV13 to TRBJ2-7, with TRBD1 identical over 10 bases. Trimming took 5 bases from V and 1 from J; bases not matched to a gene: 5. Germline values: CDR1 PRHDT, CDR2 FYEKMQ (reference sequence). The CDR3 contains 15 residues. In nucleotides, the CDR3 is TGTGCCAGCAGCAGTTCGGGACAGGGGTCCTACGAGCAGTACTTC. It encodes CASSSSGQGSYEQYF.

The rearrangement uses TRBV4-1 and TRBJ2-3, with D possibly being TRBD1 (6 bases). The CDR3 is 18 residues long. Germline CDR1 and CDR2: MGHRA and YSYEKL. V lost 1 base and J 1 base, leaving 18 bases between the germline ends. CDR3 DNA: TGCGCCAGCAGCCAAGCTCCCGCTTGGACAGCAGGCACAGATACGCAGTATTTT. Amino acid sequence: CASSQAPAWTAGTDTQYF.

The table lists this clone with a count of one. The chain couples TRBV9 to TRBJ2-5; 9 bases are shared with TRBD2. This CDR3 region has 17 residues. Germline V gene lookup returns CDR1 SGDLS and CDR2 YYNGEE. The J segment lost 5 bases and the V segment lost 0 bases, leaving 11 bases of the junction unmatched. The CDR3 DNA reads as TGTGCCAGCAGCGTAGGGCGTCTAGCGGGGAGCCGGGAGACCCAGTACTTC. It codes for CASSVGRLAGSRETQYF.

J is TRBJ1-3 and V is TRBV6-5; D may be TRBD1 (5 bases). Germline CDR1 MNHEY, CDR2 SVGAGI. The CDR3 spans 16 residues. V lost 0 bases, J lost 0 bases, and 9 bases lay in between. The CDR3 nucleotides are TGTGCCAGCAGTTACTCGACCAGGGTCTCTGGAAACACCATATATTTT. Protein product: CASSYSTRVSGNTIYF.

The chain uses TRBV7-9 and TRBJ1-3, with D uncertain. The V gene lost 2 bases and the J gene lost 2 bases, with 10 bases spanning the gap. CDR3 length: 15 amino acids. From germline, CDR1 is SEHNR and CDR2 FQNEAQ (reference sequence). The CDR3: CASSLTYEAGNTIYF. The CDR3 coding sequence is TGTGCCAGCAGCTTAACATACGAGGCTGGAAACACCATATATTTT.

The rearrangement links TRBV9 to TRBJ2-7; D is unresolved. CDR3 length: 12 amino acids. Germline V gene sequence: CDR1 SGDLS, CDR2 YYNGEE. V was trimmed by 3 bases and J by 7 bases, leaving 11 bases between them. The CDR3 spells CASSGSRLEQYF. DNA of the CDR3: TGTGCCAGCAGCGGATCTCGGTTAGAGCAGTACTTC.

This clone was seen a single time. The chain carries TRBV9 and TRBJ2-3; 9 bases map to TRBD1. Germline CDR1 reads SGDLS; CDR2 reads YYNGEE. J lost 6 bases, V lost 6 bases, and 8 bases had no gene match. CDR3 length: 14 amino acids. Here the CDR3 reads CASTPGQGRDTQYF. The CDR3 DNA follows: TGTGCCAGCACCCCGGGACAGGGACGGGATACGCAGTATTTT.

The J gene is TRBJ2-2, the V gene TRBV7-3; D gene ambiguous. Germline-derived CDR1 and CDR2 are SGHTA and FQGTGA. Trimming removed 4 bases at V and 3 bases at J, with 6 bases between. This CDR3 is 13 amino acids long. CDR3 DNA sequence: TGTGCCAGCAGCTCGGAGTACACCGGGGAGCTGTTTTTT. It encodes CASSSEYTGELFF.

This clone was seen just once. The CDR3 coding sequence is TGTGCCAGCAGCTCTGACAGGGGTGGAAACACCATATATTTT. It specifies CASSSDRGGNTIYF. V usage is TRBV7-8 and J usage is TRBJ1-3; TRBD1 matches at 8 bases. J was trimmed by 3 bases and V by 4 bases; bases with no gene match: 2. The CDR3 runs 14 residues. Germline V lookup: CDR1 SGHVS, CDR2 FQNEAQ.

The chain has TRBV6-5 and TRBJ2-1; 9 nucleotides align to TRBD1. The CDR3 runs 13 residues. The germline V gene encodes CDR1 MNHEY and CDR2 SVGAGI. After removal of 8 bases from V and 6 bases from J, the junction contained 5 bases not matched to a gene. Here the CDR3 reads CASGLTGGNEQFF. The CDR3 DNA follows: TGTGCCAGCGGGCTGACAGGGGGCAATGAGCAGTTCTTC.

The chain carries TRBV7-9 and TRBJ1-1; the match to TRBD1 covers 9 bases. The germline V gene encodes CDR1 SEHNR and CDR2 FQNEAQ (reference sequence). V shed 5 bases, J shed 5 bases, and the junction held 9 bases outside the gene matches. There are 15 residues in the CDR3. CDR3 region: CASSLPKTGGTEAFF. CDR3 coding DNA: TGTGCCAGCAGCCTACCTAAGACAGGGGGGACTGAAGCTTTCTTT.

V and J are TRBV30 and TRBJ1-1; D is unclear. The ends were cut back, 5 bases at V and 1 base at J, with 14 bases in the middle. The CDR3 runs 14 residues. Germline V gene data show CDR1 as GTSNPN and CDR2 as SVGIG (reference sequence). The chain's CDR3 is CAWRSGRGNTEAFF. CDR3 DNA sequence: TGTGCCTGGCGAAGTGGACGGGGGAACACTGAAGCTTTCTTT.

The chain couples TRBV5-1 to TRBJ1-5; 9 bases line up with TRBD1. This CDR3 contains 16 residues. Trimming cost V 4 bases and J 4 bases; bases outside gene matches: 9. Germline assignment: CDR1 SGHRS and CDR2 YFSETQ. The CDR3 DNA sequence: TGCGCCAGCAGCGCCGGGCCGGGACAGGGTAATCAGCCCCAGCATTTT. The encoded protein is CASSAGPGQGNQPQHF.

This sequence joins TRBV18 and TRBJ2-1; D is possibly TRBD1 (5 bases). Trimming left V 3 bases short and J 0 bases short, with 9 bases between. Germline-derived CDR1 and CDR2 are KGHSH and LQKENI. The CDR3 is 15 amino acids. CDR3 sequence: CASSPLRGSYNEQFF. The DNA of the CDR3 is TGTGCCAGCTCACCTCTTAGGGGCTCCTACAATGAGCAGTTCTTC.

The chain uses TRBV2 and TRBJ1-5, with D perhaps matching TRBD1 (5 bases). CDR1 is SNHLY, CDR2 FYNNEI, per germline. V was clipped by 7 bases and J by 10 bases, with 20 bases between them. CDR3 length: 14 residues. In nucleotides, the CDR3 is TGTGCCAGCACCGAAGCGGGCGGGGCCGGCCCCCAGCATTTT. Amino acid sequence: CASTEAGGAGPQHF.

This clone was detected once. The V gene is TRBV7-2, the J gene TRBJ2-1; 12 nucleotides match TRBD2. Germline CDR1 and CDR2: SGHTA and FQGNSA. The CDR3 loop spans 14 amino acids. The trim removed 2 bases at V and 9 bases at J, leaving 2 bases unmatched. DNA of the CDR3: TGTGCCAGCAGCTTACTAGCGGGAGGGGGTGAGCAGTTCTTC. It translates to CASSLLAGGGEQFF.

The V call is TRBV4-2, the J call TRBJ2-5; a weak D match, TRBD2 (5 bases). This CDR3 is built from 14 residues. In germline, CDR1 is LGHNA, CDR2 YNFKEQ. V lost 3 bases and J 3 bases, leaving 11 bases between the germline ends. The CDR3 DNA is TGTGCCAGCAGCCAGGGAACTAGAAAAGAGACCCAGTACTTC. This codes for CASSQGTRKETQYF.

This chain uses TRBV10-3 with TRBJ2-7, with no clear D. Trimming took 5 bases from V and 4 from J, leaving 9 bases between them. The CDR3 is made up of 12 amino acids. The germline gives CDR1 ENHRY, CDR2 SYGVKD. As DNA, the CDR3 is TGTGCCATCAGTCGAACAGAGTACGAGCAGTACTTC. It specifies CAISRTEYEQYF.

CDR3 residues: CASRDRAGEKLFF. DNA for the CDR3: TGTGCCAGCAGGGACAGGGCGGGTGAAAAACTGTTTTTT. V is TRBV28 and J is TRBJ1-4, with 8 nucleotides matching TRBD1. Germline V gene lookup returns CDR1 MDHEN and CDR2 SYDVKM. The CDR3 has 13 amino acids. V lost 6 bases and J lost 7; bases outside the gene matches: 4. The full variable domain, with the rest looked up from reference TRBV28 and TRBJ1-4, is DVKVTQSSRYLVKRTGEKVFLECVQDMDHENMFWYRQDPGLGLRLIYFSYDVKMKEKGDIPEGYSVSREKKERFSLILESASTNQTSMYLCASRDRAGEKLFFGSGTQLSVL.

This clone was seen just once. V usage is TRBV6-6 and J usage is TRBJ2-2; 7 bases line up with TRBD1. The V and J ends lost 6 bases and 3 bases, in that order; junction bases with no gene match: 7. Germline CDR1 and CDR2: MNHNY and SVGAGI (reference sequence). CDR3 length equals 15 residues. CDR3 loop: CASSPDRVYTGELFF. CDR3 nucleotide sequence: TGTGCCAGCAGCCCCGACAGGGTTTACACCGGGGAGCTGTTTTTT.

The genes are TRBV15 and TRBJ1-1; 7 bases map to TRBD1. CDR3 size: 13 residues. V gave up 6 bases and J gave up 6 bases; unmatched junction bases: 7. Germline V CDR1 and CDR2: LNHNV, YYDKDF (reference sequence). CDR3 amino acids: CATSEATGAEAFF. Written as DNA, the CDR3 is TGTGCCACCAGTGAAGCTACAGGGGCTGAAGCTTTCTTT.

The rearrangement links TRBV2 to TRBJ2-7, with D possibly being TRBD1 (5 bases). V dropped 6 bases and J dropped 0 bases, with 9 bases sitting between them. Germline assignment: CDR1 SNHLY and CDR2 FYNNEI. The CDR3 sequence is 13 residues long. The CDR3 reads CASSQDNSYEQYF. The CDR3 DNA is TGTGCCAGCAGCCAGGACAACTCCTACGAGCAGTACTTC.

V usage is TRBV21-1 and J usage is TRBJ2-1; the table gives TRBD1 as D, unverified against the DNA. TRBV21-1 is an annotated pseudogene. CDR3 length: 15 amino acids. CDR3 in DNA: TGTGCCAGCAGATGTTGGGACAGGCCCAACAATGAGCAGTTCTTC. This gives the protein CASRCWDRPNNEQFF.

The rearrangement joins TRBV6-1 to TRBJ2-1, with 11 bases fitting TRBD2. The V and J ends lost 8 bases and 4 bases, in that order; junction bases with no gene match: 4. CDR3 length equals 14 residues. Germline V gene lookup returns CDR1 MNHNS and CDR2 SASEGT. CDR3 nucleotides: TGTGCCAGCTCGACTAGCGGGACATACAATGAGCAGTTCTTC. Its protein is CASSTSGTYNEQFF.

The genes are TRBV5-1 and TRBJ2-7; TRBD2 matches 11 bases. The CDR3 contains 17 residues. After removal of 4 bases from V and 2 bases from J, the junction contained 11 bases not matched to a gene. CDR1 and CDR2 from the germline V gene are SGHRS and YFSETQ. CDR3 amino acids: CASSANPGTSGTYEQYF. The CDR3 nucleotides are TGCGCCAGCAGCGCAAATCCAGGGACTAGCGGTACCTACGAGCAGTACTTC.

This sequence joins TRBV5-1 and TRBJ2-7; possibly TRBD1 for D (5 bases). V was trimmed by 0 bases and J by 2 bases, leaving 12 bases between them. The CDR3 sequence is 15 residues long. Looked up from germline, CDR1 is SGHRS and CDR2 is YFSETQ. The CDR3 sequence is CASSLDGPGPYEQYF. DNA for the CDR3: TGCGCCAGCAGCTTGGATGGGCCAGGGCCCTACGAGCAGTACTTC.

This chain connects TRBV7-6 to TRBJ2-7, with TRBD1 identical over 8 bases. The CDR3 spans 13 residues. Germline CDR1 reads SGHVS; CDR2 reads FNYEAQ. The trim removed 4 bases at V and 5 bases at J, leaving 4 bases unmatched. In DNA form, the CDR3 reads TGTGCCAGCAGCTCGGACAGGGTGAACGAGCAGTACTTC. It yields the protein CASSSDRVNEQYF.